This is a list of T cell receptor beta chains from one sample in a study of shared clonotypes between healthy human individuals. TCRdb's copy holds only in-frame clones and misses some; the assay was immunoSEQ multiplex PCR. The sample has approximately 2.4 million clones, approximately 96% seen once. Sample: naive CD4+ T cells sorted from blood. The receptors come from a man between 18 and 35 years old in good health. The CDR3 runs from the conserved cysteine through the conserved F or W. Fields, in order: CDR3 length, clone size, J gene, D gene, V gene, CDR3 protein, CDR3 DNA. The D gene is left open where the match is weak. For some rows the clone size is stated as once, few or many, or as a class when expanded; others skip it.

CDR3 length: 15; clone size: NA; J gene: TRBJ2-7; D gene: TRBD2; V gene: TRBV29-1; CDR3 protein: CSVVTSGGSSYEQYF; CDR3 DNA: TGCAGCGTTGTGACTAGCGGGGGGTCCTCCTACGAGCAGTACTTC
CDR3 length: 15; clone size: NA; J gene: TRBJ1-6; D gene: NA; V gene: TRBV5-4; CDR3 protein: CASSDGTGRDSPLHF; CDR3 DNA: TGTGCCAGCAGCGACGGAACAGGGCGGGATTCACCCCTCCACTTT
CDR3 length: 11; clone size: NA; J gene: TRBJ1-3; D gene: NA; V gene: TRBV5-1; CDR3 protein: CATPYKSPIYF; CDR3 DNA: TGCGCCACCCCCTACAAATCCCCCATATATTTT
CDR3 length: 15; clone size: NA; J gene: TRBJ1-6; D gene: TRBD1; V gene: TRBV10-3; CDR3 protein: CAISAGQADNSPLHF; CDR3 DNA: TGTGCCATCAGTGCAGGACAGGCGGATAATTCACCCCTCCACTTT
CDR3 length: 13; clone size: NA; J gene: TRBJ2-7; D gene: NA; V gene: TRBV19; CDR3 protein: CASSNPSFYEQYF; CDR3 DNA: TGTGCCAGTAGTAACCCCTCCTTCTACGAGCAGTACTTC
CDR3 length: 16; clone size: once; J gene: TRBJ1-1; D gene: TRBD1; V gene: TRBV18; CDR3 protein: CASSPGQGGRGTEAFF; CDR3 DNA: TGTGCCAGCTCTCCGGGACAGGGAGGACGGGGCACTGAAGCTTTCTTT
CDR3 length: 12; clone size: NA; J gene: TRBJ1-3; D gene: TRBD1; V gene: TRBV5-4; CDR3 protein: CATGTGGNTIYF; CDR3 DNA: TGTGCCACCGGGACAGGCGGAAACACCATATATTTT
CDR3 length: 13; clone size: NA; J gene: TRBJ2-7; D gene: TRBD1; V gene: TRBV7-8; CDR3 protein: CASSGDRGHEQYF; CDR3 DNA: TGTGCCAGCAGCGGAGACAGGGGGCACGAGCAGTACTTC
CDR3 length: 16; clone size: NA; J gene: TRBJ1-1; D gene: TRBD1; V gene: TRBV5-5; CDR3 protein: CASSLGTGQGNTEAFF; CDR3 DNA: TGTGCCAGCAGCTTAGGGACAGGGCAAGGGAACACTGAAGCTTTCTTT
CDR3 length: 16; clone size: once; J gene: TRBJ2-6; D gene: TRBD1; V gene: TRBV2; CDR3 protein: CASSRDRGSGANVLTF; CDR3 DNA: TGTGCCAGCAGCCGGGACAGGGGATCTGGGGCCAACGTCCTGACTTTC
CDR3 length: 15; clone size: NA; J gene: TRBJ2-1; D gene: NA; V gene: TRBV18; CDR3 protein: CASSPDYGSYNEQFF; CDR3 DNA: TGTGCCAGCTCCCCCGACTACGGCTCCTACAATGAGCAGTTCTTC
CDR3 length: 16; clone size: NA; J gene: TRBJ1-2; D gene: NA; V gene: TRBV15; CDR3 protein: CATSRTPALANYGYTF; CDR3 DNA: TGTGCCACCAGCAGAACCCCCGCGCTAGCTAACTATGGCTACACCTTC
CDR3 length: 16; clone size: NA; J gene: TRBJ1-2; D gene: NA; V gene: TRBV27; CDR3 protein: CASSPRQGREGYGYTF; CDR3 DNA: TGTGCCAGCAGTCCACGGCAGGGGCGCGAAGGCTATGGCTACACCTTC
CDR3 length: 17; clone size: NA; J gene: TRBJ1-2; D gene: TRBD1; V gene: TRBV7-9; CDR3 protein: CASSRLTPGQGSHGYTF; CDR3 DNA: TGTGCCAGCAGCCGTCTAACCCCGGGACAGGGGTCCCATGGCTACACCTTC
CDR3 length: 10; clone size: NA; J gene: TRBJ1-2; D gene: NA; V gene: TRBV6-5; CDR3 protein: CASGENGYTF; CDR3 DNA: TGTGCCAGCGGGGAAAATGGCTACACCTTC
CDR3 length: 14; clone size: NA; J gene: TRBJ2-7; D gene: NA; V gene: TRBV18; CDR3 protein: CASSGQLGVYEQYF; CDR3 DNA: TGTGCCAGCTCAGGGCAGCTCGGGGTCTACGAGCAGTACTTC
CDR3 length: 17; clone size: NA; J gene: TRBJ1-3; D gene: NA; V gene: TRBV30; CDR3 protein: CAWSHEYSSFSGNTIYF; CDR3 DNA: TGTGCCTGGAGCCACGAGTACAGTTCCTTCTCTGGAAACACCATATATTTT
CDR3 length: 17; clone size: NA; J gene: TRBJ1-6; D gene: NA; V gene: TRBV28; CDR3 protein: CASSLAVSTEENSPLHF; CDR3 DNA: TGTGCCAGCAGTTTAGCGGTTTCGACTGAGGAGAATTCACCCCTCCACTTT
CDR3 length: 14; clone size: NA; J gene: TRBJ2-1; D gene: TRBD1; V gene: TRBV11-3; CDR3 protein: CASSTGQGVDEQFF; CDR3 DNA: TGTGCCAGCAGTACAGGACAGGGGGTGGATGAGCAGTTCTTC
CDR3 length: 11; clone size: few; J gene: TRBJ1-1; D gene: NA; V gene: TRBV20-1; CDR3 protein: CSARVVPEAFF; CDR3 DNA: TGCAGTGCTAGAGTAGTCCCTGAAGCTTTCTTT
CDR3 length: 13; clone size: NA; J gene: TRBJ1-5; D gene: NA; V gene: TRBV9; CDR3 protein: CASSLAGNQPQHF; CDR3 DNA: TGTGCCAGCAGCCTCGCAGGGAATCAGCCCCAGCATTTT
CDR3 length: 18; clone size: NA; J gene: TRBJ2-6; D gene: TRBD1; V gene: TRBV10-3; CDR3 protein: CAISDGGQGRFGANVLTF; CDR3 DNA: TGTGCCATCAGTGATGGTGGACAGGGGCGCTTTGGGGCCAACGTCCTGACTTTC
CDR3 length: 14; clone size: NA; J gene: TRBJ2-7; D gene: NA; V gene: TRBV23-1; CDR3 protein: CASRQGHRVYEQYF; CDR3 DNA: TGCGCCAGCAGGCAAGGTCACAGAGTCTACGAGCAGTACTTC
CDR3 length: 15; clone size: NA; J gene: TRBJ2-1; D gene: NA; V gene: TRBV2; CDR3 protein: CASRVGAGRGNEQFF; CDR3 DNA: TGTGCCAGCAGGGTGGGGGCAGGAAGGGGCAATGAGCAGTTCTTC
CDR3 length: 13; clone size: NA; J gene: TRBJ2-3; D gene: NA; V gene: TRBV29-1; CDR3 protein: CSVDRDTTDTQYF; CDR3 DNA: TGCAGCGTTGATCGGGATACCACAGATACGCAGTATTTT
CDR3 length: 17; clone size: NA; J gene: TRBJ2-4; D gene: NA; V gene: TRBV7-2; CDR3 protein: CASPLLPGLRLRNIQYF; CDR3 DNA: TGTGCCAGTCCTCTCTTGCCGGGTCTCCGTCTTCGAAACATTCAGTACTTC
CDR3 length: 15; clone size: few; J gene: TRBJ1-6; D gene: NA; V gene: TRBV5-1; CDR3 protein: CASSLDGSDRSPLHF; CDR3 DNA: TGCGCCAGCAGCTTGGACGGGTCTGACAGGTCACCCCTCCACTTT
CDR3 length: 14; clone size: NA; J gene: TRBJ1-3; D gene: NA; V gene: TRBV9; CDR3 protein: CASSPSITGNTIYF; CDR3 DNA: TGTGCCAGCAGTCCTTCGATAACTGGAAACACCATATATTTT
CDR3 length: 14; clone size: NA; J gene: TRBJ2-7; D gene: TRBD2; V gene: TRBV10-3; CDR3 protein: CAISEGLAAYEQYF; CDR3 DNA: TGTGCCATCAGTGAAGGACTAGCGGCCTACGAGCAGTACTTC
CDR3 length: 13; clone size: NA; J gene: TRBJ2-5; D gene: NA; V gene: TRBV7-9; CDR3 protein: CASSSRAQETQYF; CDR3 DNA: TGTGCCAGCAGCTCCAGGGCGCAAGAGACCCAGTACTTC
CDR3 length: 14; clone size: NA; J gene: TRBJ2-5; D gene: TRBD1; V gene: TRBV10-2; CDR3 protein: CASRTGQIQETQYF; CDR3 DNA: TGCGCCAGCAGGACGGGACAGATCCAAGAGACCCAGTACTTC